The 32 T cell receptor beta chains given below trace back to one sample, sequenced in a study of cytomegalovirus exposure and HLA in healthy donors. Vbeta (60) and Jbeta (13) primers were used in the PCR. The protocol was immunoSEQ multiplex PCR, while the TCRdb copy is restricted to in-frame clones and leaves out a portion. The sample records approximately 170,000 clones, just under 80% being singletons. The specimen was PBMCs. The receptor set was obtained from a woman aged 40-49 years in good health and CMV-seropositive.

This rearrangement joins TRBV4-3 to TRBJ1-2; D is perhaps TRBD1 (6 bases). Deletions cut 0 bases from V and 2 bases from J, with 10 bases between. Germline V lookup: CDR1 LGHNA, CDR2 YSLEER. The CDR3 has 15 residues. The CDR3 protein is CASSQDEQGNYGYTF. Here the CDR3 DNA reads TGCGCCAGCAGCCAAGATGAACAGGGAAACTATGGCTACACCTTC.

The rearrangement links TRBV5-6 to TRBJ1-1; D is ambiguous. V dropped 0 bases and J dropped 4 bases, with 10 bases sitting between them. The V gene's germline CDR1 is SGHDT and CDR2 YYEEEE. The CDR3 consists of 14 residues. The DNA for the CDR3 is TGTGCCAGCAGCTTGGTTACAGATCGCACTGAAGCTTTCTTT. It yields the protein CASSLVTDRTEAFF.

CDR3 bases: TGTGCCAGCAGCTCACCAGGGGAGAAGCTGTTTTTT. Translating gives CASSSPGEKLFF. This rearrangement joins TRBV11-3 to TRBJ2-2, with D maybe TRBD1 (6 bases). CDR1 and CDR2 (germline): SGHNT, YENEEA. V dropped 4 bases and J dropped 12 bases, with 12 bases sitting between them. The CDR3 extends over 12 amino acids.

This rearrangement joins TRBV16 to TRBJ2-7; D call uncertain. The germline V and J ends were trimmed by 2 bases and 9 bases, with 11 bases remaining between them. The CDR3 spans 12 residues. Germline values: CDR1 KGHSY, CDR2 FQNENV. Written as DNA, the CDR3 is TGTGCCAGCAGCCAACCCGTGGCAGTGCAGTACTTC. Translated, it gives CASSQPVAVQYF.

The V call is TRBV6-5, the J call TRBJ2-1, with a weak D call TRBD2 (6 bases). The CDR3 has 14 amino acids. V was trimmed by 6 bases and J by 1 base, leaving 10 bases between them. CDR1 is MNHEY and CDR2 is SVGAGI in the germline V gene. The CDR3 protein is CASSPGLSYNEQFF. In nucleotides, the CDR3 is TGTGCCAGCAGCCCGGGACTGTCCTACAATGAGCAGTTCTTC.

V and J are TRBV5-6 and TRBJ2-7; tentatively, D is TRBD1 (5 bases). Trimming left V 2 bases short and J 3 bases short, with 12 bases between. This CDR3 has 14 residues. The germline CDR1 and CDR2 sequences are SGHDT and YYEEEE. The CDR3 here is CASSFVGANYEQYF. In nucleotides, the CDR3 is TGTGCCAGCAGCTTTGTAGGGGCCAACTACGAGCAGTACTTC.

The gene calls are TRBV7-7 and TRBJ1-1, with D possibly being TRBD1 (5 bases). Germline V gives CDR1 SSHAT, CDR2 FNYEAQ (reference sequence). This CDR3 is 13 amino acids long. Trimming removed 6 bases from V and 3 bases from J, with 11 bases in between. Here the CDR3 reads CASSLTDYTEAFF. As DNA, the CDR3 is TGTGCCAGCAGTTTGACAGATTACACTGAAGCTTTCTTT.

This clone was found a few times. This chain links TRBV6-5 with TRBJ1-1; 9 nucleotides line up with TRBD1. The CDR3 has 13 amino acids. V lost 7 bases, J lost 7 bases, and 7 bases stayed unmatched. Germline CDR1 and CDR2: MNHEY and SVGAGI. As DNA, the CDR3 is TGTGCCAGCAAAAACAGGGGGCGAGGTGAAGCTTTCTTT. Translation gives CASKNRGRGEAFF.

The V and J genes are TRBV2 and TRBJ2-5; D gene ambiguous. CDR3 length equals 15 residues. V lost 3 bases and J 2 bases, leaving 13 bases between the germline ends. The V gene's germline CDR1 is SNHLY and CDR2 FYNNEI. CDR3 region: CASSEEQNVQETQYF. The DNA for the CDR3 is TGTGCCAGCAGTGAGGAGCAGAACGTACAAGAGACCCAGTACTTC.

This chain connects TRBV2 to TRBJ2-1, with 13 bases that match TRBD2. Germline V gene lookup returns CDR1 SNHLY and CDR2 FYNNEI. This CDR3 has 16 residues. The ends lost 4 bases at V and 8 bases at J; junction bases unmatched: 8. The chain's CDR3 is CASSAPGLAGADEQFF. In DNA form, the CDR3 reads TGTGCCAGCAGTGCGCCAGGACTAGCGGGGGCAGATGAGCAGTTCTTC.

The CDR3 sequence is CARRGSSYNSPLHF. For the CDR3, the DNA is TGTGCCAGGCGAGGGAGCTCCTATAATTCACCCCTCCACTTT. The chain employs TRBV2 and TRBJ1-6; D is undetermined. The germline V and J ends were trimmed by 9 bases and 0 bases, with 9 bases remaining between them. The germline V gene encodes CDR1 SNHLY and CDR2 FYNNEI. This CDR3 comprises 14 residues. The variable domain in full, with the rest retrieved from reference TRBV2 and TRBJ1-6, is EPEVTQTPSHQVTQMGQEVILRCVPISNHLYFYWYRQILGQKVEFLVSFYNNEISEKSEIFDDQFSVERPDGSNFTLKIRSTKLEDSAMYFCARRGSSYNSPLHFGNGTRLTVT.

V gene TRBV27 combines with J gene TRBJ1-1; the D gene is possibly TRBD1 (6 bases). Germline lookup yields CDR1 MNHEY and CDR2 SMNVEV (reference sequence). The CDR3 is made up of 14 amino acids. With 0 bases removed from V and 11 bases from J, the gap between germline ends came to 16 bases. The CDR3 nucleotides are TGTGCCAGCAGTTTATCTGGGGGCGCAGGGGCGGCTTTCTTT. Translation gives CASSLSGGAGAAFF.

The chain couples TRBV6-1 to TRBJ2-1; 8 bases agree with TRBD2. V lost 4 bases to trimming and J lost 4 bases; unmatched junction nucleotides: 9. Germline V CDR1 and CDR2: MNHNS, SASEGT. This CDR3 region has 16 residues. CDR3 DNA: TGTGCCAGCAGTGGACGAGCGGGAGCGAGGTACAATGAGCAGTTCTTC. Encoded protein: CASSGRAGARYNEQFF.

J is TRBJ2-2 and V is TRBV9; 7 bases are a match to TRBD1. This CDR3 is 15 amino acids long. Germline lookup yields CDR1 SGDLS and CDR2 YYNGEE. The junction had 6 bases not matched to a gene; V was cut back by 4 bases and J by 3 bases. The CDR3 is CASSIDRADTGELFF. The CDR3 region has the DNA TGTGCCAGCAGCATCGACAGGGCAGACACCGGGGAGCTGTTTTTT.

A word on this clone: Germline and junction disagree at one end, which may indicate a read error. The rearrangement uses TRBV7-9 and TRBJ2-3, with 8 nucleotides matching TRBD1. CDR3 length equals 15 residues. Germline loops: CDR1 SEHNR, CDR2 FQNEAQ (reference sequence). CDR3 sequence reads: CSSSTGQDPTDTQYF. The CDR3 nucleotides read TGTTCCAGCAGCACGGGACAGGACCCCACAGATACGCAGTATTTT.

This chain connects TRBV2 to TRBJ2-6; the match to TRBD2 covers 7 bases. Germline V gives CDR1 SNHLY, CDR2 FYNNEI. The CDR3 loop spans 16 amino acids. The J segment lost 4 bases and the V segment lost 5 bases, leaving 8 bases of the junction unmatched. CDR3 nucleotide sequence: TGTGCCAGCAGTCGAAGTTGGGGAGGGGGGGCCAACGTCCTGACTTTC. Encoded protein: CASSRSWGGGANVLTF.

CDR3 DNA sequence: TGTGCCAGCAGCTTCCGGGGAGACGAAGATACGCAGTATTTT. This translates into CASSFRGDEDTQYF. V gene TRBV11-2 combines with J gene TRBJ2-3; D perhaps matches TRBD2 (5 bases). The V gene lost 3 bases and the J gene lost 5 bases, with 12 bases spanning the gap. From germline, CDR1 is SGHAT and CDR2 FQNNGV. This CDR3 region has 14 residues.

This clone was detected many times. The rearrangement uses TRBV5-6 and TRBJ1-6; 7 nucleotides align to TRBD1. Germline CDR1 SGHDT, CDR2 YYEEEE. V lost 3 bases, J lost 9 bases, and 9 bases stayed unmatched. The CDR3 runs to 15 residues. The CDR3 DNA is TGTGCCAGCAGCTATTGGACAGGACTGGGTTCACCCCTCCACTTT. Its translation: CASSYWTGLGSPLHF.

The chain combines TRBV5-5 with TRBJ1-1; the D gene is possibly TRBD1 (5 bases). Germline V gene sequence: CDR1 SGHKS, CDR2 YYEKEE (reference sequence). This CDR3 region has 16 residues. V shed 0 bases and J shed 0 bases, with 12 bases lying between them. The CDR3 nucleotides are TGTGCCAGCAGCTTGGGGTCCAGGGTTTTGAACACTGAAGCTTTCTTT. Translation gives CASSLGSRVLNTEAFF.

The chain has TRBV6-6 and TRBJ1-6, with 11 bases identical to TRBD1. The CDR3 is 14 amino acids. Germline assignment: CDR1 MNHNY and CDR2 SVGAGI (reference sequence). The V and J ends lost 8 bases and 8 bases, in that order; junction bases with no gene match: 5. The CDR3 loop reads CASFRTGGDSPLHF. DNA for the CDR3: TGTGCCAGCTTCCGGACAGGGGGCGATTCACCCCTCCACTTT.

This chain uses TRBV18 with TRBJ1-2; D unresolved. The CDR3 is 13 amino acids. Germline-derived CDR1 and CDR2 are KGHSH and LQKENI. V was pared by 1 base and J by 6 bases, with 9 bases between. The CDR3 DNA follows: TGTGCCAGCTCACCACGACGGGGAGATGGCTACACCTTC. Translated, it gives CASSPRRGDGYTF. The complete variable domain, with remaining parts taken from reference TRBV18 and TRBJ1-2, reads NAGVMQNPRHLVRRRGQEARLRCSPMKGHSHVYWYRQLPEEGLKFMVYLQKENIIDESGMPKERFSAEFPKEGPSILRIQQVVRGDSAAYFCASSPRRGDGYTFGSGTRLTVV.

The V call is TRBV28, the J call TRBJ2-1; no firm D call. Germline V lookup: CDR1 MDHEN, CDR2 SYDVKM. With 2 bases removed from V and 9 bases from J, the gap between germline ends came to 5 bases. CDR3 size: 11 residues. This CDR3 reads CASSLNIEQFF. DNA for the CDR3: TGTGCCAGCAGTTTAAACATTGAGCAGTTCTTC. The variable domain in full, completed from reference TRBV28 and TRBJ2-1, reads DVKVTQSSRYLVKRTGEKVFLECVQDMDHENMFWYRQDPGLGLRLIYFSYDVKMKEKGDIPEGYSVSREKKERFSLILESASTNQTSMYLCASSLNIEQFFGPGTRLTVL.

This CDR3 is CASRERLTGTGYRYTF. In DNA, the CDR3 is TGTGCCAGCCGAGAAAGATTGACCGGGACAGGGTATCGCTACACCTTC. The chain has TRBV19 and TRBJ1-2; 9 nucleotides match TRBD1. This CDR3 contains 16 residues. CDR1 and CDR2 from the germline V gene are LNHDA and SQIVND (reference sequence). V lost 9 bases and J lost 9; bases outside the gene matches: 20.

The chain joins TRBV29-1 to TRBJ2-3; maybe TRBD2 (6 bases). Trimming cost V 4 bases and J 6 bases, with 8 bases left between them. The CDR3 extends over 11 amino acids. The germline CDR1 and CDR2 sequences are SQVTM and ANQGSEA. Here the CDR3 DNA reads TGCAGCGTTGCGGCGGGGGATACGCAGTATTTT. The encoded protein is CSVAAGDTQYF.

This chain joins TRBV5-1 and TRBJ2-2; 7 bases agree with TRBD1. The CDR3 is 15 amino acids. The V gene end was trimmed by 3 bases and the J gene end by 9 bases; junction bases not matched to a gene: 11. Per the germline V gene, CDR1 is SGHRS and CDR2 is YFSETQ. The CDR3 region has the DNA TGCGCCAGCAGCTCCGGGGACAGTCTGATACGGGAGCTGTTTTTT. It is translated as CASSSGDSLIRELFF.

The chain combines TRBV2 with TRBJ1-6, with no clear D. This CDR3 contains 15 residues. Trimming pared 4 bases from V and 6 bases from J, leaving 13 bases between. In germline, CDR1 is SNHLY, CDR2 FYNNEI. The CDR3 sequence is CASSVKFPGNSPLHF. For the CDR3, the DNA is TGTGCCAGCAGTGTGAAGTTCCCGGGTAATTCACCCCTCCACTTT. The whole variable domain, remainder taken from reference TRBV2 and TRBJ1-6, is EPEVTQTPSHQVTQMGQEVILRCVPISNHLYFYWYRQILGQKVEFLVSFYNNEISEKSEIFDDQFSVERPDGSNFTLKIRSTKLEDSAMYFCASSVKFPGNSPLHFGNGTRLTVT.

V and J are TRBV19 and TRBJ1-2; D gene unclear. With 4 bases removed from V and 4 bases from J, the gap between germline ends came to 10 bases. In germline, CDR1 is LNHDA, CDR2 SQIVND (reference sequence). This CDR3 is 13 amino acids long. The CDR3 sequence: CASSSQSTYGYTF. The CDR3 DNA follows: TGTGCCAGTAGTAGTCAGTCCACCTATGGCTACACCTTC.

CDR3 residues: CASSKNRGYNEQFF. The CDR3 DNA reads as TGTGCCAGCAGTAAAAACAGGGGCTACAATGAGCAGTTCTTC. V and J are TRBV6-5 and TRBJ2-1; 7 nucleotides agree with TRBD1. Germline values: CDR1 MNHEY, CDR2 SVGAGI. CDR3 length equals 14 residues. Unmatched junction bases numbered 4, after V lost 5 bases and J lost 3 bases.

This clone was seen a few times. This chain joins TRBV7-2 and TRBJ1-1; no clear D gene. V was pared by 4 bases and J by 5 bases, with 11 bases between. The CDR3 loop spans 13 amino acids. From germline, CDR1 is SGHTA and CDR2 FQGNSA. CDR3 sequence (DNA): TGTGCCAGCAGCTCGAGCCAGGCTACTGAAGCTTTCTTT. Translation gives CASSSSQATEAFF.

This chain joins TRBV19 and TRBJ1-3; D not certain. The ends were cut back, 3 bases at V and 2 bases at J, with 8 bases in the middle. The CDR3 runs 14 residues. From germline, CDR1 is LNHDA and CDR2 SQIVND (reference sequence). The CDR3 coding sequence is TGTGCCAGTAGTATTGGAGGAGCTGGAAACACCATATATTTT. Translation: CASSIGGAGNTIYF.

J is TRBJ2-1 and V is TRBV15, with D possibly matching TRBD2 (5 bases). Looked up from germline, CDR1 is LNHNV and CDR2 is YYDKDF (reference sequence). The CDR3 sequence is 15 residues long. Trimming removed 0 bases from V and 6 bases from J, with 12 bases in between. The CDR3 nucleotides read TGTGCCACCAGCAGAGATCATAGTCGGGGCAATGAGCAGTTCTTC. Encoded protein: CATSRDHSRGNEQFF.

The V and J genes are TRBV28 and TRBJ1-1; possible D gene TRBD1, 6 bases. CDR1 and CDR2 (germline): MDHEN, SYDVKM. The CDR3 loop spans 19 amino acids. V was pared by 4 bases and J by 1 base, with 25 bases between. In nucleotides, the CDR3 is TGTGCCAGCAGTTCCTCAACCCGCGACAGGTCCAGGGAGAACACTGAAGCTTTCTTT. It codes for CASSSSTRDRSRENTEAFF.